The 32 T cell receptor beta chains reported below all come from one sample, sequenced in a study of shared clonotypes between healthy human individuals. The method was immunoSEQ multiplex PCR; TCRdb's version includes in-frame clones alone and lacks a portion of them. The profile shows over 2 million clones, roughly 92% of them singletons. Sequencing was performed on naive CD4+ T cells from PBMCs. Subset defined: CD45RA+ positively selected. The source of these receptors is a man younger than 35 in good health. Some clones in this sample may be carry-over from other donors' samples.

The chain joins TRBV5-5 to TRBJ1-4, with D perhaps matching TRBD1 (6 bases). CDR1 is SGHKS, CDR2 YYEKEE, per germline (reference sequence). The CDR3 runs 16 residues. The V end was cut by 4 bases, the J end by 3 bases, with 16 bases between. The CDR3: CASSAGQVFANEKLFF. The CDR3 coding sequence is TGTGCCAGCAGCGCGGGACAAGTTTTCGCTAATGAAAAACTGTTTTTT.

The chain recombines TRBV6-6 with TRBJ2-7; TRBD1 agrees at 9 bases. Looked up from germline, CDR1 is MNHNY and CDR2 is SVGAGI (reference sequence). The V and J ends lost 5 bases and 1 base, in that order; junction bases with no gene match: 6. The CDR3 runs 15 residues. Here the CDR3 DNA reads TGTGCCAGCAGTCCCTCCGGGACAGGGTCCTACGAGCAGTACTTC. Its translation: CASSPSGTGSYEQYF.

V and J are TRBV2 and TRBJ2-6, with 7 bases fitting TRBD1. Germline assignment: CDR1 SNHLY and CDR2 FYNNEI. This CDR3 has 17 residues. J gave up 4 bases and V 6 bases, and 12 bases lay outside the gene matches. CDR3 coding DNA: TGTGCCAGCAGCCGACCGTACAGGGGAATGGGGGCCAACGTCCTGACTTTC. Encoded protein: CASSRPYRGMGANVLTF.

The chain has TRBV2 and TRBJ2-1; D unresolved. Trimming removed 2 bases at V and 2 bases at J, with 10 bases between. The CDR3 extends over 15 amino acids. In germline, CDR1 is SNHLY, CDR2 FYNNEI. CDR3 in amino acids: CASSEQTAAYNEQFF. CDR3 nucleotide sequence: TGTGCCAGCAGTGAACAAACAGCAGCCTACAATGAGCAGTTCTTC.

The chain joins TRBV20-1 to TRBJ2-7; D is uncertain. This CDR3 is built from 11 residues. Deletions cut 5 bases from V and 6 bases from J, with 11 bases between. Germline V gene lookup returns CDR1 DFQATT and CDR2 SNEGSKA (reference sequence). CDR3: CSAARAIEQYF. CDR3 coding DNA: TGCAGTGCTGCTAGGGCTATCGAGCAGTACTTC.

This clone came up a few times. This chain joins TRBV28 and TRBJ1-4; D call uncertain. V lost 2 bases and J 10 bases, leaving 8 bases between the germline ends. There are 12 residues in the CDR3. CDR1 and CDR2 from the germline V gene are MDHEN and SYDVKM. This CDR3 is CASSLSSRKLFF. Here the CDR3 DNA reads TGTGCCAGCAGTTTAAGTTCAAGAAAACTGTTTTTT.

The rearrangement joins TRBV2 to TRBJ1-1; possible D gene TRBD1, 5 bases. The CDR3 runs 14 residues. V lost 11 bases to trimming and J lost 10 bases, with 26 bases between them. Germline values: CDR1 SNHLY, CDR2 FYNNEI. The CDR3 DNA is TGTGCCGGCTCTTCTGAGGGATCCAGAACAGGAGCTTTCTTT. Its protein product is CAGSSEGSRTGAFF.

The CDR3 DNA is TGTGCCAGCACCCTCGGGACAACGGACGAGCAGTACTTC. It codes for CASTLGTTDEQYF. V gene TRBV7-9 combines with J gene TRBJ2-5; weak D call: TRBD1 (6 bases). With the DNA end fitting TRBJ2-7 better, the J assignment may be wrong. The CDR3 extends over 13 amino acids. Germline V gene data show CDR1 as SEHNR and CDR2 as FQNEAQ (reference sequence).

The genes are TRBV28 and TRBJ2-1, with D possibly being TRBD2 (5 bases). Trimming pared 8 bases from V and 2 bases from J, leaving 13 bases between. The CDR3 length is 14 residues. Germline V gene sequence: CDR1 MDHEN, CDR2 SYDVKM. For the CDR3, the DNA is TGTGCCAGCCAGAGAGGGTTCCCCTACAATGAGCAGTTCTTC. Translation gives CASQRGFPYNEQFF.

The J gene is TRBJ1-5, the V gene TRBV6-5; D is unclear. Germline-derived CDR1 and CDR2 are MNHEY and SVGAGI. Trimming pared 9 bases from V and 5 bases from J, leaving 17 bases between. CDR3 length: 14 amino acids. CDR3 in amino acids: CASRPTFGDQPQHF. The CDR3 DNA reads as TGTGCCAGTCGTCCCACGTTCGGGGATCAGCCCCAGCATTTT.

V gene TRBV6-6 combines with J gene TRBJ1-4; D perhaps matches TRBD1 (5 bases). This CDR3 has 14 amino acids. V was cut by 0 bases and J by 8 bases, with 10 bases left in between. CDR1 is MNHNY, CDR2 SVGAGI, per germline (reference sequence). The CDR3: CASSYSATGEKLFF. The CDR3 bases are TGTGCCAGCAGTTACTCGGCCACAGGAGAAAAACTGTTTTTT.

This chain links TRBV19 with TRBJ2-3; 11 nucleotides align to TRBD2. Germline assignment: CDR1 LNHDA and CDR2 SQIVND (reference sequence). The junction had 9 bases not matched to a gene; V was cut back by 5 bases and J by 2 bases. The CDR3 has 17 residues. CDR3 amino acids: CASSQLAGATNTDTQYF. The CDR3 DNA reads TGTGCCAGTAGTCAACTAGCGGGAGCAACAAACACAGATACGCAGTATTTT. The complete variable domain, with remaining parts taken from reference TRBV19 and TRBJ2-3, reads DGGITQSPKYLFRKEGQNVTLSCEQNLNHDAMYWYRQDPGQGLRLIYYSQIVNDFQKGDIAEGYSVSREKKESFPLTVTSAQKNPTAFYLCASSQLAGATNTDTQYFGPGTRLTVL.

The rearrangement joins TRBV6-6 to TRBJ2-3; the D gene could be TRBD1 or TRBD2 (5 bases each). The CDR3 totals 15 residues. The V gene lost 7 bases and the J gene lost 7 bases, with 21 bases spanning the gap. The V gene's germline CDR1 is MNHNY and CDR2 SVGAGI (reference sequence). The CDR3 DNA sequence: TGTGCCAGCACCCCGGGACGGGCCGTGGGAAATACGCAGTATTTT. It yields the protein CASTPGRAVGNTQYF.

This clone has a single count. The chain recombines TRBV2 with TRBJ2-1, with no clear D. Trimming stripped 4 bases from V and 1 base from J, with 8 bases between. CDR1 and CDR2 from the germline V gene are SNHLY and FYNNEI. This CDR3 is 14 amino acids long. DNA of the CDR3: TGTGCCAGCAGTGTTGTAAAATCCTACAATGAGCAGTTCTTC. It yields the protein CASSVVKSYNEQFF.

The rearrangement links TRBV30 to TRBJ1-1, with D unclear. The CDR3 is 13 amino acids. Germline CDR1 and CDR2: GTSNPN and SVGIG (reference sequence). The V end was cut by 5 bases, the J end by 1 base, with 11 bases between. The CDR3 nucleotides are TGTGCCTGGGTGGGGTTACGGAACACTGAAGCTTTCTTT. Translation: CAWVGLRNTEAFF.

The chain uses TRBV29-1 and TRBJ2-3; D is undetermined. Germline V gene sequence: CDR1 SQVTM, CDR2 ANQGSEA. V lost 2 bases and J 0 bases, leaving 6 bases between the germline ends. The CDR3 runs to 13 residues. CDR3 coding DNA: TGCAGCGTTGAAATTACTAGCACAGATACGCAGTATTTT. This encodes CSVEITSTDTQYF.

This clone was seen only once. The chain couples TRBV9 to TRBJ2-3; 14 nucleotides agree with TRBD2. The CDR3 covers 18 residues. The germline gives CDR1 SGDLS, CDR2 YYNGEE. J was trimmed by 2 bases and V by 0 bases; bases with no gene match: 5. The CDR3 DNA sequence: TGTGCCAGCAGCGTAGGGCGACTAGCGGGAGGGAACACAGATACGCAGTATTTT. Its translation: CASSVGRLAGGNTDTQYF.

CDR3 protein: CASSLLAGGAYEQYF. The CDR3 DNA reads as TGTGCCAGCAGCCTCCTGGCGGGAGGTGCCTACGAGCAGTACTTC. The chain employs TRBV7-8 and TRBJ2-7; 8 bases are shared with TRBD2. V was clipped by 5 bases and J by 2 bases; unmatched bases: 8. CDR3 length: 15 residues. Germline V gene sequence: CDR1 SGHVS, CDR2 FQNEAQ. The variable domain in full, completed from reference TRBV7-8 and TRBJ2-7, reads GAGVSQSPRYKVAKRGQDVALRCDPISGHVSLFWYQQALGQGPEFLTYFQNEAQLDKSGLPSDRFFAERPEGSVSTLKIQRTQQEDSAVYLCASSLLAGGAYEQYFGPGTRLTVT.

This sequence joins TRBV10-3 and TRBJ1-2, with D unresolved. This CDR3 has 15 residues. Trimming left V 3 bases short and J 0 bases short, with 11 bases between. CDR1 and CDR2 from the germline V gene are ENHRY and SYGVKD. This CDR3 is CAISEIRGANYGYTF. CDR3 nucleotides: TGTGCCATCAGTGAAATACGGGGAGCTAACTATGGCTACACCTTC.

Written as DNA, the CDR3 is TGCGCCAGCAGCTCAACCGGTAGACAGGGGGCAGGAGGCTACACCTTC. It translates to CASSSTGRQGAGGYTF. The chain carries TRBV5-1 and TRBJ1-2; 10 bases are shared with TRBD1. The germline V gene has CDR1 SGHRS and CDR2 YFSETQ. CDR3 length equals 16 residues. Trimming at V came to 3 bases and at J to 8 bases, leaving 13 bases not matched to a gene.

For this clone: Other DNA sequences within the sample encode an identical CDR3. The rearrangement joins TRBV5-1 to TRBJ2-3; 12 bases align to TRBD2. V trimming: 2 bases; J trimming: 5 bases; junction bases outside the gene matches: 3. Germline-derived CDR1 and CDR2 are SGHRS and YFSETQ. CDR3 length equals 15 residues. The CDR3 sequence: CASSLLAGGGDTQYF. CDR3 DNA sequence: TGCGCCAGCAGCTTACTAGCGGGAGGCGGAGATACGCAGTATTTT. Full variable domain (outside the CDR3, taken from reference TRBV5-1 and TRBJ2-3): KAGVTQTPRYLIKTRGQQVTLSCSPISGHRSVSWYQQTPGQGLQFLFEYFSETQRNKGNFPGRFSGRQFSNSRSEMNVSTLELGDSALYLCASSLLAGGGDTQYFGPGTRLTVL.

This chain uses TRBV9 with TRBJ2-1; 8 bases agree with TRBD2. This CDR3 has 18 amino acids. After removal of 6 bases from V and 0 bases from J, the junction contained 14 bases not matched to a gene. The germline V gene encodes CDR1 SGDLS and CDR2 YYNGEE. The CDR3 here is CASTPVPTSGGSYNEQFF. DNA of the CDR3: TGTGCCAGCACCCCCGTCCCTACTAGCGGAGGCTCCTACAATGAGCAGTTCTTC.

This clone turned up a few times. The V call is TRBV18, the J call TRBJ1-5; 9 bases are shared with TRBD1. Germline V gene data show CDR1 as KGHSH and CDR2 as LQKENI. V lost 6 bases to trimming and J lost 7 bases; unmatched junction nucleotides: 7. The CDR3 has 14 residues. The CDR3 DNA follows: TGTGCCAGCTCGACTGACAGGGGGGTACAGCCCCAGCATTTT. Translation: CASSTDRGVQPQHF.

The DNA of the CDR3 is TGTGCCAGCAGGGGACAGGGAACGTCTCCCGAGCAGTTCTTC. It specifies CASRGQGTSPEQFF. The rearrangement links TRBV2 to TRBJ2-1; 9 nucleotides line up with TRBD1. CDR3 size: 14 residues. CDR1 SNHLY and CDR2 FYNNEI come from the germline V gene. Trimming removed 6 bases from V and 10 bases from J; junction bases left unmatched: 10.

This chain links TRBV6-1 with TRBJ1-1, with D uncertain. The V and J ends lost 4 bases and 0 bases respectively, with 15 bases between them. The germline V gene has CDR1 MNHNS and CDR2 SASEGT. The CDR3 covers 16 residues. In DNA form, the CDR3 reads TGTGCCAGCAGTGTAAGAGAGTACAGTTTGAACACTGAAGCTTTCTTT. Translating gives CASSVREYSLNTEAFF.

The genes are TRBV29-1 and TRBJ2-3; D might be TRBD2 (5 bases). CDR3 length equals 13 residues. Trimming left V 5 bases short and J 5 bases short, with 14 bases between. From germline, CDR1 is SQVTM and CDR2 ANQGSEA. This chain's CDR3 is CSVSDSWVDTQYF. CDR3 DNA sequence: TGCAGCGTTTCGGACTCTTGGGTAGATACGCAGTATTTT.

The chain is built from TRBV4-1 and TRBJ2-1, with 10 nucleotides matching TRBD2. This CDR3 comprises 19 residues. CDR1 and CDR2 (germline): MGHRA, YSYEKL. V shed 4 bases and J 0 bases; nucleotides not matched to a gene: 12. Here the CDR3 DNA reads TGCGCCAGCAGCCGCCTGGCCGGGACTAGCGACGTCTCCTACAATGAGCAGTTCTTC. This encodes CASSRLAGTSDVSYNEQFF.

Here the CDR3 reads CASRLFSRNTGELFF. CDR3 bases: TGCGCCAGCAGATTGTTTAGTCGGAACACCGGGGAGCTGTTTTTT. This sequence joins TRBV5-1 and TRBJ2-2, with D unclear. Germline V gives CDR1 SGHRS, CDR2 YFSETQ. CDR3 size: 15 residues. The germline V and J ends were trimmed by 5 bases and 1 base, with 12 bases remaining between them.

The CDR3 here is CASSVAEGVANEKLFF. Written as DNA, the CDR3 is TGCGCCAGCAGCGTTGCCGAGGGGGTAGCTAATGAAAAACTGTTTTTT. The chain links TRBV5-1 to TRBJ1-4, with D possibly being TRBD1 (6 bases). The CDR3 covers 16 residues. V shed 4 bases and J shed 3 bases, with 16 bases lying between them. Looked up from germline, CDR1 is SGHRS and CDR2 is YFSETQ.

The J gene is TRBJ1-1, the V gene TRBV5-1; TRBD1 aligns across 9 bases. Germline values: CDR1 SGHRS, CDR2 YFSETQ. The CDR3 loop spans 15 amino acids. Trimming at V came to 4 bases and at J to 4 bases, leaving 8 bases not matched to a gene. The CDR3 region is CASSQPTGGGTEAFF. CDR3 sequence (DNA): TGCGCCAGCAGCCAACCGACAGGGGGTGGCACTGAAGCTTTCTTT.

For this clone: The same CDR3 can be traced to other DNA sequences in this sample. This chain connects TRBV27 to TRBJ2-1; D remains unclear. CDR1 is MNHEY, CDR2 SMNVEV, per germline (reference sequence). The CDR3 has 14 amino acids. The V gene lost 3 bases and the J gene lost 2 bases, with 8 bases spanning the gap. CDR3 nucleotide sequence: TGTGCCAGCAGTTTTGAAGGGCCCTACAATGAGCAGTTCTTC. It yields the protein CASSFEGPYNEQFF.

This chain uses TRBV4-3 with TRBJ2-2, with TRBD2 identical over 8 bases. The CDR3 runs to 18 residues. Germline CDR1 is LGHNA and CDR2 is YSLEER. V shed 0 bases and J 2 bases; nucleotides not matched to a gene: 8. The CDR3 DNA reads TGCGCCAGCAGCCAAGATTCGGCACTAGCGGCAAACACCGGGGAGCTGTTTTTT. Its protein is CASSQDSALAANTGELFF.